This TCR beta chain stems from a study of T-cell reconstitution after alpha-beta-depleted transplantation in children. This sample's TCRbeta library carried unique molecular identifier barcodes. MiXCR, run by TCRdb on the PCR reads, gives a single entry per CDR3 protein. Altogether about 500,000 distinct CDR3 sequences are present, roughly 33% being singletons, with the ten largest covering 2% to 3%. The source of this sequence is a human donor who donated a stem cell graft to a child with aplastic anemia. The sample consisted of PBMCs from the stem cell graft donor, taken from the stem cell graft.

CDR3 loop: CATRQTGGYNSPLHF. The CDR3 DNA reads as TGTGCCACCAGGCAGACAGGGGGCTATAATTCACCCCTCCACTTT. The chain joins TRBV10-3 to TRBJ1-6; 9 nucleotides align to TRBD1. The CDR3 consists of 15 residues. Looked up from germline, CDR1 is ENHRY and CDR2 is SYGVKD. V lost 10 bases and J lost 3; bases outside the gene matches: 7.